These 8 T cell receptor beta chains came from one sample sequenced in a study of cytomegalovirus exposure and HLA in healthy donors. The PCR made use of 60 Vbeta and 13 Jbeta primers. TCRdb's table, derived via immunoSEQ multiplex PCR, lists solely in-frame clones and lacks some. This table has about 130,000 clones, about 78% appearing once. The sequenced sample consisted of PBMCs. The origin of the receptors is a human donor in good health.

The rearrangement links TRBV2 to TRBJ2-4; TRBD2 agrees at 13 bases. This CDR3 comprises 18 residues. Germline V gene data show CDR1 as SNHLY and CDR2 as FYNNEI. V was pared by 7 bases and J by 0 bases, with 9 bases of the junction left unmatched. CDR3 residues: CASIVRTSGRGAKNIQYF. Written as DNA, the CDR3 is TGTGCCAGCATAGTACGGACTAGCGGGAGAGGAGCCAAAAACATTCAGTACTTC.

This chain links TRBV25-1 with TRBJ2-5; TRBD2 aligns across 7 bases. This CDR3 is 14 amino acids long. V was pared by 4 bases and J by 4 bases, with 6 bases of the junction left unmatched. The germline V gene encodes CDR1 MGHDK and CDR2 SYGVNS. The CDR3 spells CASSGGLVLETQYF. The CDR3 DNA reads TGTGCCAGCAGTGGCGGACTAGTGTTAGAGACCCAGTACTTC. Complete variable domain (other parts from reference TRBV25-1 and TRBJ2-5): EADIYQTPRYLVIGTGKKITLECSQTMGHDKMYWYQQDPGMELHLIHYSYGVNSTEKGDLSSESTVSRIRTEHFPLTLESARPSHTSQYLCASSGGLVLETQYFGPGTRLLVL.

The chain uses TRBV7-6 and TRBJ2-7, with 10 bases fitting TRBD1. This CDR3 region has 20 residues. In germline, CDR1 is SGHVS, CDR2 FNYEAQ. V lost 4 bases and J lost 4; bases outside the gene matches: 22. CDR3 sequence: CASSSLEGDRGPPLKYEQYF. CDR3 nucleotide sequence: TGTGCCAGCAGCTCCCTAGAAGGGGACAGGGGCCCACCCTTGAAGTACGAGCAGTACTTC.

This clone was counted between two and nine times. The chain uses TRBV4-3 and TRBJ2-2; maybe TRBD2 (6 bases). CDR1 LGHNA and CDR2 YSLEER come from the germline V gene. The V end was cut by 1 base, the J end by 0 bases, with 12 bases between. This CDR3 comprises 17 residues. The CDR3 reads CASSQVPGLSNTGELFF. CDR3 in DNA: TGCGCCAGCAGCCAAGTTCCGGGACTCTCGAACACCGGGGAGCTGTTTTTT.

The chain carries TRBV7-9 and TRBJ2-7, with D perhaps matching TRBD1 (5 bases). CDR3 length equals 15 residues. V lost 1 base, J lost 0 bases, and 10 bases lay in between. Germline V CDR1 and CDR2: SEHNR, FQNEAQ (reference sequence). The CDR3, as DNA: TGTGCCAGCAGCTTAGAAGGGCAGGGCTCCTACGAGCAGTACTTC. Its protein product is CASSLEGQGSYEQYF. The full variable domain, with the rest looked up from reference TRBV7-9 and TRBJ2-7, is DTGVSQNPRHKITKRGQNVTFRCDPISEHNRLYWYRQTLGQGPEFLTYFQNEAQLEKSRLLSDRFSAERPKGSFSTLEIQRTEQGDSAMYLCASSLEGQGSYEQYFGPGTRLTVT.

V gene TRBV13 combines with J gene TRBJ2-5; D is possibly TRBD1 (6 bases). The CDR3 consists of 19 residues. Trimming removed 2 bases from V and 2 bases from J, with 24 bases in between. The germline gives CDR1 PRHDT, CDR2 FYEKMQ (reference sequence). This chain's CDR3 is CASSLKGGPDWDLQETQYF. CDR3 DNA: TGTGCCAGCAGCTTAAAAGGGGGTCCGGACTGGGACCTTCAAGAGACCCAGTACTTC.

The chain employs TRBV30 and TRBJ2-2; TRBD1 agrees at 8 bases. Germline CDR1 and CDR2: GTSNPN and SVGIG (reference sequence). CDR3 size: 14 residues. V gave up 6 bases and J gave up 7 bases; unmatched junction bases: 10. This CDR3 reads CACPSGGSGGELFF. The CDR3 region has the DNA TGTGCCTGCCCCTCAGGGGGCTCAGGCGGGGAGCTGTTTTTT.

This rearrangement joins TRBV5-1 to TRBJ1-2; D is uncertain. CDR3 length equals 13 residues. CDR1 is SGHRS and CDR2 is YFSETQ in the germline V gene. V was clipped by 4 bases and J by 8 bases, with 15 bases between them. CDR3 nucleotide sequence: TGCGCCAGCAGCGTCGGGATATCGTCGGGCTACACCTTC. This sequence encodes CASSVGISSGYTF.